The entry below gives a single T cell receptor (beta chain) sequence along with its context. Its antigen is still unknown. The junction shows a germline mismatch at one end, possibly a read error. The sample belongs to a study of blood T cells in healthy people across ages. Study observations and caveats: Unsorted PBMC material precluded a definitive naive versus antigen-experienced comparison. Age showed a roughly linear inverse relationship with TCR beta diversity per million T cells.

Combining a sample-barcoded 5' primer with a J-beta primer mix, a second PCR ran for about 7 to 11 cycles. TCRdb independently ran MiXCR on the 5' RACE reads; one entry per CDR3 protein. The data hold over 1,200,000 distinct CDR3 sequences, with approximately 63% observed a single time. The V gene's germline CDR1 is SGHAT and CDR2 FQDESV (reference sequence). The CDR3 extends over 12 amino acids. This clonotype originated in a man aged 18 to 35 in good health. The sample was blood. This chain connects TRBV11-1 to TRBJ2-1; D is possibly TRBD1 (5 bases). In nucleotides, the CDR3 is TGTGCCAGCAGCAAGGGGATCAATGAGCAGTTCTTT. It codes for CASSKGINEQFF.